The 14 T cell receptor beta chains in this list originate from one sample, sequenced in a study of blood T cells in healthy people across ages. With a J-beta primer mix and a sample-barcoded 5' primer, a second PCR ran about 6 to 11 cycles. Each CDR3 protein is one row after TCRdb ran MiXCR on the 5' RACE reads. The sample holds roughly 500,000 distinct CDR3 sequences; 25% to 30% are singletons and the top ten take approximately 18%. Source material: blood. The source of these receptors is a woman aged 70-85 years in good health.

CDR3 DNA: TGTGCCAGCGGGGAGTCAGTGAGAACAGATACGCAGTATTTT. Amino acids: CASGESVRTDTQYF. The rearrangement links TRBV12-3 or TRBV12-4 to TRBJ2-3; tentative D call: TRBD2 (5 bases). Trimming took 8 bases from V and 3 from J, leaving 15 bases between them. CDR3 length: 14 amino acids.

The chain is built from TRBV29-1 and TRBJ1-2, with D perhaps matching TRBD1 (5 bases). V gave up 5 bases and J gave up 4 bases, with 14 bases separating them. Germline values: CDR1 SQVTM, CDR2 ANQGSEA. The CDR3 consists of 13 residues. The CDR3 DNA reads TGCAGCGTTTCCTCTGGGGGGAGCTATGGCTACACCTTC. Its translation is CSVSSGGSYGYTF.

This clonotype was seen a handful of times. V gene TRBV7-9 combines with J gene TRBJ2-7, with TRBD1 matching 8 bases. From germline, CDR1 is SEHNR and CDR2 FQNEAQ (reference sequence). The CDR3 length is 14 residues. J lost 4 bases, V lost 7 bases, and 9 bases had no gene match. CDR3 protein: CASTPSGGDYEQYF. Here the CDR3 DNA reads TGTGCCAGCACCCCCTCAGGGGGCGATTACGAGCAGTACTTC.

J is TRBJ1-4 and V is TRBV5-1; D remains unclear. The CDR3 consists of 14 residues. Germline assignment: CDR1 SGHRS and CDR2 YFSETQ. The V end was cut by 6 bases, the J end by 7 bases, with 16 bases between. The CDR3 nucleotides read TGCGCCAGCAAAGCTCGGACTGCCAGTGAAAAACTGTTTTTT. The encoded protein is CASKARTASEKLFF. Using reference TRBV5-1 and TRBJ1-4 for the parts outside the CDR3, the full variable domain is KAGVTQTPRYLIKTRGQQVTLSCSPISGHRSVSWYQQTPGQGLQFLFEYFSETQRNKGNFPGRFSGRQFSNSRSEMNVSTLELGDSALYLCASKARTASEKLFFGSGTQLSVL.

In its sample, this clonotype was seen a few times. The chain recombines TRBV7-2 with TRBJ2-3, with 11 bases lining up with TRBD2. The junction had 5 bases not matched to a gene; V was cut back by 5 bases and J by 4 bases. Germline CDR1 SGHTA, CDR2 FQGNSA. The CDR3 totals 15 residues. CDR3 DNA sequence: TGTGCCAGCAGCCTCATAGCGGGGGGGTCAGATACGCAGTATTTT. Translation gives CASSLIAGGSDTQYF.

This clonotype came up a few times. This chain uses TRBV24-1 with TRBJ2-2; D possibly corresponds to TRBD1 (6 bases). The V end lost 4 bases, the J end lost 1 base, and 12 bases lay between the germline ends. The CDR3 consists of 16 residues. Germline values: CDR1 KGHDR, CDR2 SFDVKD. This chain's CDR3 is CATSDLGQRNTGELFF. CDR3 bases: TGTGCCACCAGTGACCTGGGACAACGGAACACCGGGGAGCTGTTTTTT.

In this sample, this clonotype turned up a few times. The genes are TRBV6-5 and TRBJ1-1; no reliable D call. V gave up 5 bases and J gave up 5 bases, with 15 bases separating them. This CDR3 is built from 14 residues. CDR1 is MNHEY and CDR2 is SVGAGI in the germline V gene. The CDR3 DNA is TGTGCCAGCAGTCCCCTGGGCAGGCGAACTGAAGCTTTCTTT. Protein product: CASSPLGRRTEAFF.

This sequence joins TRBV20-1 and TRBJ2-7; D is uncertain. V lost 1 base and J 2 bases, leaving 9 bases between the germline ends. CDR3 length: 13 amino acids. Germline lookup yields CDR1 DFQATT and CDR2 SNEGSKA (reference sequence). CDR3 nucleotide sequence: TGCAGTGCTAGAGTAGTGGTCCCCTACGAGCAGTACTTC. Translation gives CSARVVVPYEQYF.

This clonotype was picked up a small number of times. This chain joins TRBV14 and TRBJ2-7, with D hard to call. The CDR3 has 11 amino acids. The germline V gene encodes CDR1 SGHDN and CDR2 FVKESK. The V end lost 4 bases, the J end lost 6 bases, and 7 bases lay between the germline ends. CDR3: CASSRYGEQYF. The CDR3 nucleotides are TGTGCCAGCAGCCGATACGGCGAGCAGTACTTC.

This clonotype was observed a few times. The gene calls are TRBV30 and TRBJ2-5, with unresolved D. The CDR3 totals 11 residues. Germline V gene lookup returns CDR1 GTSNPN and CDR2 SVGIG (reference sequence). Deletions cut 3 bases from V and 4 bases from J, with 6 bases between. Written as DNA, the CDR3 is TGTGCCTGGAGCGTAGTAGAGACCCAGTACTTC. Translating it yields CAWSVVETQYF.

This clonotype was picked up a small number of times. The chain is built from TRBV20-1 and TRBJ1-1; D not certain. The germline CDR1 and CDR2 sequences are DFQATT and SNEGSKA (reference sequence). The CDR3 extends over 13 amino acids. V was pared by 3 bases and J by 1 base, with 9 bases between. The CDR3 DNA follows: TGCAGTGCTAGGGGGAATTGGAACACTGAAGCTTTCTTT. It codes for CSARGNWNTEAFF.

At least ten counts were recorded for this clonotype. The chain has TRBV7-9 and TRBJ2-4; no firm D call. The V and J ends lost 5 bases and 8 bases respectively, with 16 bases between them. This CDR3 is built from 14 residues. Looked up from germline, CDR1 is SEHNR and CDR2 is FQNEAQ (reference sequence). In DNA, the CDR3 is TGTGCCAGCAGCCGCCACGACTTAGAAGACATTCAGTACTTC. Translated, it gives CASSRHDLEDIQYF.

The gene calls are TRBV6-5 and TRBJ2-7; possible D gene TRBD2, 6 bases. The CDR3 covers 11 residues. Germline CDR1 is MNHEY and CDR2 is SVGAGI. V lost 6 bases and J 6 bases, leaving 9 bases between the germline ends. The DNA for the CDR3 is TGTGCCAGCAGGGAGGGGCGCGAGCAGTACTTC. Its translation: CASREGREQYF.

The rearrangement links TRBV24-1 to TRBJ2-6; the match to TRBD1 covers 10 bases. There are 17 residues in the CDR3. Germline V gene lookup returns CDR1 KGHDR and CDR2 SFDVKD. J was trimmed by 3 bases and V by 4 bases; bases with no gene match: 5. The CDR3 coding sequence is TGTGCCACCAGTGAGAGACAGGGGGCGGGTGGGGCCAACGTCCTGACTTTC. It specifies CATSERQGAGGANVLTF.